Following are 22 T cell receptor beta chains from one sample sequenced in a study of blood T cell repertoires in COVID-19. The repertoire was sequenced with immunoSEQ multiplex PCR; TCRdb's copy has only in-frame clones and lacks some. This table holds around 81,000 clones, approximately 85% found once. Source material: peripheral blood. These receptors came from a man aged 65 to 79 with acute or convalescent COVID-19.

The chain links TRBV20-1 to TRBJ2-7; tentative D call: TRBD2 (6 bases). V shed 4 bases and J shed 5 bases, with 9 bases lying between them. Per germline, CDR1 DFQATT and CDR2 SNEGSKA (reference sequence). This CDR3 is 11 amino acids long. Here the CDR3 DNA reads TGCAGTGCTACCCGGGGGAACGAGCAGTACTTC. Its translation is CSATRGNEQYF.

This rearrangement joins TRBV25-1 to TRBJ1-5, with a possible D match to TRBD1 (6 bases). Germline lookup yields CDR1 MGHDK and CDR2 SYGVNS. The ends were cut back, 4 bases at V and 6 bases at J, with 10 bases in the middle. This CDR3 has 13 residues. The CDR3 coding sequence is TGTGCCAGCAGTGCCATACAGGGTCAGCCCCAGCATTTT. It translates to CASSAIQGQPQHF.

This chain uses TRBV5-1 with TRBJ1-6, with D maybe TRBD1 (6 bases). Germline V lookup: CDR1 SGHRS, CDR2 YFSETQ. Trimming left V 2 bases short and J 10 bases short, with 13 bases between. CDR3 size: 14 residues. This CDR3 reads CASSLGQSGSPLHF. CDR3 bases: TGCGCCAGCAGCTTAGGACAGTCCGGATCACCCCTCCACTTT.

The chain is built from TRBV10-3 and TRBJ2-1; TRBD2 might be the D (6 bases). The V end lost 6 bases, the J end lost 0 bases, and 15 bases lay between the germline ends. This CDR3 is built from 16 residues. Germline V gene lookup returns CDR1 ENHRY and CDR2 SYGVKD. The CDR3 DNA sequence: TGTGCCATCAGCCTCCTAGTTAGCGGCTCCTACAATGAGCAGTTCTTC. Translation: CAISLLVSGSYNEQFF.

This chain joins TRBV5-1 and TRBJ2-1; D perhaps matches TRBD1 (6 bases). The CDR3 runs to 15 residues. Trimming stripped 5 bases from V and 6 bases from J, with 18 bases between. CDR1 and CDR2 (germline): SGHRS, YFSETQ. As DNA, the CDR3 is TGCGCCAGCAGTCAAAACCAGGGGTCCAGCAATGAGCAGTTCTTC. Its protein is CASSQNQGSSNEQFF.

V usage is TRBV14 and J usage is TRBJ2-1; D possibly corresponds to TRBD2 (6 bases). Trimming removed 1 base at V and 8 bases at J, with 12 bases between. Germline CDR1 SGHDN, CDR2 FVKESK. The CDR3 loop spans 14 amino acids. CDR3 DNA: TGTGCCAGCAGCCAAGGACCCGGGAGCCATGAGCAGTTCTTC. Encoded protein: CASSQGPGSHEQFF.

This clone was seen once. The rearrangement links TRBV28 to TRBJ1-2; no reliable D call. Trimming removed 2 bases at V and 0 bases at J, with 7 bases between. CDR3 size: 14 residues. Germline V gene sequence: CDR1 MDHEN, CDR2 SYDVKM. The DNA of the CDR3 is TGTGCCAGCAGTTTAGTCAGCGCTAACTATGGCTACACCTTC. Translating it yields CASSLVSANYGYTF.

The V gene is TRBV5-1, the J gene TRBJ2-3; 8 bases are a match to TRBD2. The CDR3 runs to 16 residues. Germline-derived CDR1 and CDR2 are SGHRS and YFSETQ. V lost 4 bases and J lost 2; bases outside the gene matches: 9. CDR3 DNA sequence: TGCGCCAGCAGCCCCGGACTAGCTCGAGCCACAGATACGCAGTATTTT. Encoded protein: CASSPGLARATDTQYF. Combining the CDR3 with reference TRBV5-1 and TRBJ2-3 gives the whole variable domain KAGVTQTPRYLIKTRGQQVTLSCSPISGHRSVSWYQQTPGQGLQFLFEYFSETQRNKGNFPGRFSGRQFSNSRSEMNVSTLELGDSALYLCASSPGLARATDTQYFGPGTRLTVL.

The CDR3 nucleotides are TGTGCCAGCAGCTTGGCCGCACTCAACTATGGCTACACCTTC. This codes for CASSLAALNYGYTF. The V gene is TRBV5-5, the J gene TRBJ1-2, with D unresolved. The V gene's germline CDR1 is SGHKS and CDR2 YYEKEE (reference sequence). Trimming took 0 bases from V and 2 from J, leaving 8 bases between them. This CDR3 is 14 amino acids long.

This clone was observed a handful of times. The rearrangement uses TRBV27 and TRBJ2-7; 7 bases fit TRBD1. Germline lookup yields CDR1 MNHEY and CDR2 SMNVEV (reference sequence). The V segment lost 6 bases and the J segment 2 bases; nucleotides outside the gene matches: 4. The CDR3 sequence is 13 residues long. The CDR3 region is CASRKDRTYEQYF. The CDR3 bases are TGTGCCAGCAGAAAGGACAGGACCTACGAGCAGTACTTC.

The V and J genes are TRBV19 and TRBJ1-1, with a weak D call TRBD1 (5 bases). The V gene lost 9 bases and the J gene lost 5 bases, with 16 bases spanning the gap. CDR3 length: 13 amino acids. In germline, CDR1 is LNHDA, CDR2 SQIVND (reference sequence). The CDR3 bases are TGTGCCAGCCGATACCGGGGGGTTACTGAAGCTTTCTTT. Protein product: CASRYRGVTEAFF.

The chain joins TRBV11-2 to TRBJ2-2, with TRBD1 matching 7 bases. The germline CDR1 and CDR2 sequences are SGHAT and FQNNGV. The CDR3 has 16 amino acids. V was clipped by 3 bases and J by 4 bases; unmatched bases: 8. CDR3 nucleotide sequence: TGTGCCAGCAGCTTGGGGATACAGGGGAGCACCGGGGAGCTGTTTTTT. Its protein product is CASSLGIQGSTGELFF.

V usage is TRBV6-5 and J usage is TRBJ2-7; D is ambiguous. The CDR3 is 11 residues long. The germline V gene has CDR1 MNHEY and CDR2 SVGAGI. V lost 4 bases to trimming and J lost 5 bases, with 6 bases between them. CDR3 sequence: CASSSSNEQYF. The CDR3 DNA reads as TGTGCCAGCAGTTCGTCTAACGAGCAGTACTTC.

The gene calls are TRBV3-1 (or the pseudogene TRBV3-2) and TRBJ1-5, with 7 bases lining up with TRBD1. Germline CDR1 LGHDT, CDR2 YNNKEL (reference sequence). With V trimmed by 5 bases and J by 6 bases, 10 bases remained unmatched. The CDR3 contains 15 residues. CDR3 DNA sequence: TGTGCCAGCAGCGGCGACAGGGTTCGGAGTCAGCCCCAGCATTTT. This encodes CASSGDRVRSQPQHF.

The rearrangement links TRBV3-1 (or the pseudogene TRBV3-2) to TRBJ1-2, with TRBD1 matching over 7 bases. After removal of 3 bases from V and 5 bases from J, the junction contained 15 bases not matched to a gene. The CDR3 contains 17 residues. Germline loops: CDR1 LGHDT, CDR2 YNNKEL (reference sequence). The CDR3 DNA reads TGTGCCAGCAGCCACCGACAGGGTGTGCCAAGCCGATATGGCTACACCTTC. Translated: CASSHRQGVPSRYGYTF.

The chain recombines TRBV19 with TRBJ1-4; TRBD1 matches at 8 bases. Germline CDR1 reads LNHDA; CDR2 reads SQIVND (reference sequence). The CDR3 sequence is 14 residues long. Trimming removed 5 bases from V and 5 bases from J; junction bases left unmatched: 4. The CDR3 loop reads CASSLRTGNEKLFF. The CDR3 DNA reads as TGTGCCAGTAGTCTCCGGACAGGGAATGAAAAACTGTTTTTT.

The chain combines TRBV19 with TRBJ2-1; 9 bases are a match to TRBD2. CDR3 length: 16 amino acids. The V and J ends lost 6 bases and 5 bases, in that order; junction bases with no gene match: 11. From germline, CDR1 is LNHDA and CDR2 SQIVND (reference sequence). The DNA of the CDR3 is TGTGCCAGTAGAGGGGGCGGGAGGGTCAAAAACAATGAGCAGTTCTTC. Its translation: CASRGGGRVKNNEQFF.

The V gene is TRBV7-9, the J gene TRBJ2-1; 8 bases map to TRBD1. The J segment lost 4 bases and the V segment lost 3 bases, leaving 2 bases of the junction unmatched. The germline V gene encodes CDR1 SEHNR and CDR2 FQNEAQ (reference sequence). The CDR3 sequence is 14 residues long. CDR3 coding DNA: TGTGCCAGCAGCTTCGGACAGGGTTACAATGAGCAGTTCTTC. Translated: CASSFGQGYNEQFF.

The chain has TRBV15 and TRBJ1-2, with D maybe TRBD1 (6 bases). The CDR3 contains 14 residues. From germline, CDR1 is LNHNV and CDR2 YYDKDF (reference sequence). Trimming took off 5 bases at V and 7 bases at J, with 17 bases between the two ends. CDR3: CATSGLGGAFGYTF. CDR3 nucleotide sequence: TGTGCCACCAGCGGATTAGGGGGGGCTTTTGGCTACACCTTC. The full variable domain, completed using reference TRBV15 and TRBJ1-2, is DAMVIQNPRYQVTQFGKPVTLSCSQTLNHNVMYWYQQKSSQAPKLLFHYYDKDFNNEADTPDNFQSRRPNTSFCFLDIRSPGLGDTAMYLCATSGLGGAFGYTFGSGTRLTVV.

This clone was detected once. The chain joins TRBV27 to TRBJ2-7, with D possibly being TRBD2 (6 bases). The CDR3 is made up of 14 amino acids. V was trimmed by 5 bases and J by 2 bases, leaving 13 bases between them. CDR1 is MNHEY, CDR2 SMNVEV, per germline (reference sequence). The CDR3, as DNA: TGTGCCAGCAGTAGGGGCGGGACCGCCTACGAGCAGTACTTC. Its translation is CASSRGGTAYEQYF.

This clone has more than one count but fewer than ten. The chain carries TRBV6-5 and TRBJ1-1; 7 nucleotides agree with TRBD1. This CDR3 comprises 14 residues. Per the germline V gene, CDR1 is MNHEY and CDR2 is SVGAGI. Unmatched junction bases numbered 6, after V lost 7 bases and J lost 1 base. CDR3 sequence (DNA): TGTGCCAGCAAGAAAAGGACAGGGAACACTGAAGCTTTCTTT. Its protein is CASKKRTGNTEAFF.

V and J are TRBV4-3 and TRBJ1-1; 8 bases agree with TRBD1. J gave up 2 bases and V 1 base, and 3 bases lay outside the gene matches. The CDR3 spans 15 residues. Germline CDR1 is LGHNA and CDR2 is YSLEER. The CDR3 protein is CASSQGTGHNTEAFF. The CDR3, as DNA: TGCGCCAGCAGCCAAGGGACAGGGCACAACACTGAAGCTTTCTTT.